The rows below give T cell receptor beta chains drawn from one sample of a study of blood T cells in healthy people across ages. One entry per CDR3 protein results from TCRdb running MiXCR on the 5' RACE reads. Counted here are some 1.7 million distinct CDR3 sequences, under 30% occurring once; the ten biggest clones make up less than 9.5%. Sequenced sample: blood. The receptor source for this set is a woman between 25 and 40 years old in good health. CDR3s include the opening cysteine and the closing phenylalanine or tryptophan. Each record gives: CDR3 DNA, CDR3 protein, V gene, D gene, CDR3 length, clone size, J gene. The D gene is left open where the match is weak. Clone size appears in some rows only: once, few, many, or a class for an expanded clone.

cdr3_nt: TGTGCCAGCAGTGAAGCTGCCGATGAGCAGTTCTTC
cdr3_aa: CASSEAADEQFF
v_call: TRBV2
d_call: .
cdr3_length: 12
clone_size: .
j_call: TRBJ2-1

cdr3_nt: TGTGCCAGCTCACCACCTGCGGCAGGGGGCATGAATACGCAGTATTTT
cdr3_aa: CASSPPAAGGMNTQYF
v_call: TRBV18
d_call: TRBD1
cdr3_length: 16
clone_size: few
j_call: TRBJ2-3

cdr3_nt: TGCGCCAGCAGCATCACGACCGCAAACTATGGCTACACCTTC
cdr3_aa: CASSITTANYGYTF
v_call: TRBV4-3
d_call: .
cdr3_length: 14
clone_size: many
j_call: TRBJ1-2

cdr3_nt: TGTGCCAGCAGCCCCCAGGGACTAGCAAATTTCGAGCAGTACTTC
cdr3_aa: CASSPQGLANFEQYF
v_call: TRBV9
d_call: TRBD2
cdr3_length: 15
clone_size: many
j_call: TRBJ2-7

cdr3_nt: TGCAGCGCCACAGGGGTCTTAGCCAAAAACATTCAGTACTTC
cdr3_aa: CSATGVLAKNIQYF
v_call: TRBV29-1
d_call: TRBD1
cdr3_length: 14
clone_size: many
j_call: TRBJ2-4

cdr3_nt: TGTGCCAGCAGTAAAACGTACACCGGGGAGCTGTTTTTT
cdr3_aa: CASSKTYTGELFF
v_call: TRBV25-1
d_call: .
cdr3_length: 13
clone_size: .
j_call: TRBJ2-2

cdr3_nt: TGTGCCGTCAGTGCAGGAGCGACAGGGCCGAACTATGGCTACACCTTC
cdr3_aa: CAVSAGATGPNYGYTF
v_call: TRBV10-3
d_call: TRBD1
cdr3_length: 16
clone_size: .
j_call: TRBJ1-2

cdr3_nt: TGCAGTGCTAGTCTTTCCGCAGAACCTGAGCAGTACTTC
cdr3_aa: CSASLSAEPEQYF
v_call: TRBV20-1
d_call: .
cdr3_length: 13
clone_size: .
j_call: TRBJ2-4

cdr3_nt: TGTGCCAGCCGTCTGTTGGTCAATGAAAAACTGTTTTTT
cdr3_aa: CASRLLVNEKLFF
v_call: TRBV5-5
d_call: .
cdr3_length: 13
clone_size: .
j_call: TRBJ1-4

cdr3_nt: TGTGCCAGCAGGGCAACGGGACAGGGCTGCAATGAGCAGTTCTTC
cdr3_aa: CASRATGQGCNEQFF
v_call: TRBV6-1
d_call: TRBD1
cdr3_length: 15
clone_size: .
j_call: TRBJ2-1

cdr3_nt: TGTGCCAGCAGGGTGGGACAGGGGTACAATGAGCAGTACTTC
cdr3_aa: CASRVGQGYNEQYF
v_call: TRBV12-3/TRBV12-4
d_call: TRBD1
cdr3_length: 14
clone_size: .
j_call: TRBJ2-5

cdr3_nt: TGCAGTGCTAGAGATCTCCTTCGCGGGGGTGAGAACATTCAGTACTTC
cdr3_aa: CSARDLLRGGENIQYF
v_call: TRBV20-1
d_call: TRBD2
cdr3_length: 16
clone_size: few
j_call: TRBJ2-4

cdr3_nt: TGTGCCAGCAGTTTCCAGGGGGTCAATAATTCACCCCTCCACTTT
cdr3_aa: CASSFQGVNNSPLHF
v_call: TRBV2
d_call: TRBD1
cdr3_length: 15
clone_size: .
j_call: TRBJ1-6

cdr3_nt: TGTGCCAGCAGTTTTCACGAGTTTCCTGATGAAGCTTTCTTT
cdr3_aa: CASSFHEFPDEAFF
v_call: TRBV12-3/TRBV12-4
d_call: .
cdr3_length: 14
clone_size: .
j_call: TRBJ1-1

cdr3_nt: TGTGCCAGCAGCGTAGGCCCTAGCGGGGGGGCATCTGGGGCCAACGTCCTGACTTTC
cdr3_aa: CASSVGPSGGASGANVLTF
v_call: TRBV9
d_call: TRBD2
cdr3_length: 19
clone_size: .
j_call: TRBJ2-6

cdr3_nt: TGTGCCAGCAGCGTAGTGGCGTATAATTCACCCCTCCACTTT
cdr3_aa: CASSVVAYNSPLHF
v_call: TRBV9
d_call: .
cdr3_length: 14
clone_size: .
j_call: TRBJ1-6

cdr3_nt: TGCAGTGCTCGGGTTCAGGGTCGGGGGGCTGTTGAAAAACTGTTTTTT
cdr3_aa: CSARVQGRGAVEKLFF
v_call: TRBV20-1
d_call: .
cdr3_length: 16
clone_size: .
j_call: TRBJ1-4

cdr3_nt: TGTGCTAGTGGTTTGGTTGGGACAGGGTGGGGTAGCACTGAAGCTTTCTTT
cdr3_aa: CASGLVGTGWGSTEAFF
v_call: TRBV12-5
d_call: TRBD1
cdr3_length: 17
clone_size: .
j_call: TRBJ1-1

cdr3_nt: TGCGCCAGCAGCTTGAATGGTCGAGCACAGCAGTACTTC
cdr3_aa: CASSLNGRAQQYF
v_call: TRBV5-1
d_call: .
cdr3_length: 13
clone_size: .
j_call: TRBJ2-7

cdr3_nt: TGCAGTGTCCCCCGACTTGGACAGGGCACAGATACGCAGTATTTT
cdr3_aa: CSVPRLGQGTDTQYF
v_call: TRBV20-1
d_call: TRBD1
cdr3_length: 15
clone_size: many
j_call: TRBJ2-3

cdr3_nt: TGTGCCAGCAGCTTAGGGACAGGGACAGGGAACGAGCAGTACTTC
cdr3_aa: CASSLGTGTGNEQYF
v_call: TRBV7-2
d_call: TRBD1
cdr3_length: 15
clone_size: few
j_call: TRBJ2-7

cdr3_nt: TGCAGTGGCGGAGGGGGCGGTAACTATGGCTACACCTTC
cdr3_aa: CSGGGGGNYGYTF
v_call: TRBV20-1
d_call: TRBD1
cdr3_length: 13
clone_size: many
j_call: TRBJ1-2

cdr3_nt: TGTGCCAGCAGAACCCAGGGTACTCAAGGGCAGTACTTC
cdr3_aa: CASRTQGTQGQYF
v_call: TRBV28
d_call: .
cdr3_length: 13
clone_size: once
j_call: TRBJ2-5

cdr3_nt: TGCAGTGCTAGCCCTCTTGGGCTAGCGGGAGTCCATGCCTCCTACGAGCAGTACTTC
cdr3_aa: CSASPLGLAGVHASYEQYF
v_call: TRBV20-1
d_call: TRBD2
cdr3_length: 19
clone_size: few
j_call: TRBJ2-7

cdr3_nt: TGTGCCAGCAGTTTACAGACGGGAGGGGGCGAGACCCAGTACTTC
cdr3_aa: CASSLQTGGGETQYF
v_call: TRBV12-3/TRBV12-4
d_call: .
cdr3_length: 15
clone_size: many
j_call: TRBJ2-5

cdr3_nt: TGTGCCAGCAGGCCCACCCTAACAGGGACACGTAATGAAAAACTGTTTTTT
cdr3_aa: CASRPTLTGTRNEKLFF
v_call: TRBV27
d_call: .
cdr3_length: 17
clone_size: .
j_call: TRBJ1-4

cdr3_nt: TGCAGTGCCCAGCGGGGACTAGCAATCGAGCAGTACTTC
cdr3_aa: CSAQRGLAIEQYF
v_call: TRBV20-1
d_call: TRBD2
cdr3_length: 13
clone_size: .
j_call: TRBJ2-7

cdr3_nt: TGCGCCAACAGCTCGTCAACCGGGACGACCCTATACGAGCAGTACTTC
cdr3_aa: CANSSSTGTTLYEQYF
v_call: TRBV5-1
d_call: .
cdr3_length: 16
clone_size: .
j_call: TRBJ2-7

cdr3_nt: TGTGCCAGCTCACGTAGGGGGCGCGGTAATTCACCCCTCCACTTT
cdr3_aa: CASSRRGRGNSPLHF
v_call: TRBV7-2
d_call: TRBD1
cdr3_length: 15
clone_size: many
j_call: TRBJ1-6

cdr3_nt: TGTGCCAGCTTTTGGGGGGTGGTCACTGAAGCTTTCTTT
cdr3_aa: CASFWGVVTEAFF
v_call: TRBV2
d_call: .
cdr3_length: 13
clone_size: .
j_call: TRBJ1-1

cdr3_nt: TGCAGTACTAGAGATCCCATTAGGGAGGGCGAGCAGTACTTC
cdr3_aa: CSTRDPIREGEQYF
v_call: TRBV20-1
d_call: TRBD2
cdr3_length: 14
clone_size: .
j_call: TRBJ2-7

cdr3_nt: TGTGCCAGCAGCTTAGTCCCCAGGGATACGCAGTATTTT
cdr3_aa: CASSLVPRDTQYF
v_call: TRBV7-2
d_call: .
cdr3_length: 13
clone_size: many
j_call: TRBJ2-3

cdr3_nt: TGTGCCAGCAGTGGGGGGGTCGGGGAAAAACTGTTTTTT
cdr3_aa: CASSGGVGEKLFF
v_call: TRBV12-3/TRBV12-4
d_call: .
cdr3_length: 13
clone_size: .
j_call: TRBJ1-4

cdr3_nt: TGTGCCAGCAGTTACTCGACTTGCTACGAGCAGTACTTC
cdr3_aa: CASSYSTCYEQYF
v_call: TRBV6-6
d_call: .
cdr3_length: 13
clone_size: few
j_call: TRBJ2-7

cdr3_nt: TGCGCCAGCAGCTTGACGGGCACGCTACTTAACTATGGCTACACCTTC
cdr3_aa: CASSLTGTLLNYGYTF
v_call: TRBV5-1
d_call: .
cdr3_length: 16
clone_size: few
j_call: TRBJ1-2

cdr3_nt: TGTGCCAGCAAATTTCCAGCAACTATGAACACTGAAGCTTTCTTT
cdr3_aa: CASKFPATMNTEAFF
v_call: TRBV2
d_call: .
cdr3_length: 15
clone_size: .
j_call: TRBJ1-1

cdr3_nt: TGTGCCAGCAGTGTCCAACGGGCGGGGAGAATCACAGATACGCAGTATTTT
cdr3_aa: CASSVQRAGRITDTQYF
v_call: TRBV2
d_call: .
cdr3_length: 17
clone_size: .
j_call: TRBJ2-3

cdr3_nt: TGCAGCGCTGGGACTAGCGGGCTAGGGACCCAGTACTTC
cdr3_aa: CSAGTSGLGTQYF
v_call: TRBV29-1
d_call: TRBD2
cdr3_length: 13
clone_size: .
j_call: TRBJ2-5

cdr3_nt: TGTGCCAGCAGTCCGCTTTTACCTTCCGGAAACACCATATATTTT
cdr3_aa: CASSPLLPSGNTIYF
v_call: TRBV6-5
d_call: .
cdr3_length: 15
clone_size: .
j_call: TRBJ1-3

cdr3_nt: TGCGCCAGCAGTGAGGTGCTCTCCACAGATACGCAGTATTTT
cdr3_aa: CASSEVLSTDTQYF
v_call: TRBV10-1
d_call: .
cdr3_length: 14
clone_size: few
j_call: TRBJ2-3

cdr3_nt: TGTGCCAGCAGCGCCGGGACAATGGTCAATGAAAAACTGTTTTTT
cdr3_aa: CASSAGTMVNEKLFF
v_call: TRBV9
d_call: .
cdr3_length: 15
clone_size: few
j_call: TRBJ1-4

cdr3_nt: TGTGCCAGCAGCGTAGGAGCCCAAGAGGCCCAGTACTTC
cdr3_aa: CASSVGAQEAQYF
v_call: TRBV7-2
d_call: .
cdr3_length: 13
clone_size: .
j_call: TRBJ2-5

cdr3_nt: TGTGCCAGCAGTTTTGAGGGGGGGTCCTATAATTCACCCCTCCACTTT
cdr3_aa: CASSFEGGSYNSPLHF
v_call: TRBV9
d_call: .
cdr3_length: 16
clone_size: .
j_call: TRBJ1-6

cdr3_nt: TGTGCCAGCAGCTTAGGTCACCTCAACAATGAGCAGTTCTTC
cdr3_aa: CASSLGHLNNEQFF
v_call: TRBV7-6
d_call: .
cdr3_length: 14
clone_size: many
j_call: TRBJ2-1

cdr3_nt: TGTGCCAGTAGAGATCCAGCCTTCACAGATACGCAGTATTTT
cdr3_aa: CASRDPAFTDTQYF
v_call: TRBV19
d_call: .
cdr3_length: 14
clone_size: .
j_call: TRBJ2-3

cdr3_nt: TGTGCCAGCAGCCCCGGCCCAGGGTTTTTCAATGAGCAGTTCTTC
cdr3_aa: CASSPGPGFFNEQFF
v_call: TRBV7-2
d_call: .
cdr3_length: 15
clone_size: .
j_call: TRBJ2-1

cdr3_nt: TGCAGCGTTGAAGGCCAAGCAGGGGGAAGCACAGATACGCAGTATTTT
cdr3_aa: CSVEGQAGGSTDTQYF
v_call: TRBV29-1
d_call: TRBD1
cdr3_length: 16
clone_size: many
j_call: TRBJ2-3

cdr3_nt: TGTGCCAGCAGCCCCCGGTTTAGCGGGAGAGGGAAGGATACGCAGTATTTT
cdr3_aa: CASSPRFSGRGKDTQYF
v_call: TRBV14
d_call: TRBD2
cdr3_length: 17
clone_size: few
j_call: TRBJ2-3

cdr3_nt: TGCGCCAGCAGTGCCTCAAGCGGGCGGAAGCAGTACTTC
cdr3_aa: CASSASSGRKQYF
v_call: TRBV10-2
d_call: .
cdr3_length: 13
clone_size: many
j_call: TRBJ2-7

cdr3_nt: TGCAGTGCCCAGAGGACTAGCGGAGCAGATACGCAGTATTTT
cdr3_aa: CSAQRTSGADTQYF
v_call: TRBV20-1
d_call: TRBD2
cdr3_length: 14
clone_size: .
j_call: TRBJ2-3

cdr3_nt: TGCATTTTCGGACAGCGCACAGATACGCAGTATTTT
cdr3_aa: CIFGQRTDTQYF
v_call: TRBV20-1
d_call: .
cdr3_length: 12
clone_size: few
j_call: TRBJ2-3

cdr3_nt: TGTGCCAGCAGTCTTACTAGTTCCGGCGAGCAGTTCTTC
cdr3_aa: CASSLTSSGEQFF
v_call: TRBV6-4
d_call: .
cdr3_length: 13
clone_size: few
j_call: TRBJ2-1

cdr3_nt: TGCGCCGGCCGGGGTGGGAAACAGCCCCAGCATTTT
cdr3_aa: CAGRGGKQPQHF
v_call: TRBV5-1
d_call: .
cdr3_length: 12
clone_size: few
j_call: TRBJ1-5

cdr3_nt: TGTGCCAGCAGCCCACCCGGAGGGGGATATAGCAATCAGCCCCAGCATTTT
cdr3_aa: CASSPPGGGYSNQPQHF
v_call: TRBV12-3/TRBV12-4
d_call: .
cdr3_length: 17
clone_size: .
j_call: TRBJ1-5

cdr3_nt: TGTGCCACCAGTGCAAGTGGGGATTCACCCCTCCACTTT
cdr3_aa: CATSASGDSPLHF
v_call: TRBV24-1
d_call: .
cdr3_length: 13
clone_size: .
j_call: TRBJ1-6

cdr3_nt: TGTGCCATCAATAACAGGGTGTCCTACGAGCAGTACTTC
cdr3_aa: CAINNRVSYEQYF
v_call: TRBV10-3
d_call: .
cdr3_length: 13
clone_size: many
j_call: TRBJ2-7

cdr3_nt: TGCAGCGTTCGTGAGGGGCAAAGCTACAATGAGCAGTTCTTC
cdr3_aa: CSVREGQSYNEQFF
v_call: TRBV29-1
d_call: .
cdr3_length: 14
clone_size: many
j_call: TRBJ2-1

cdr3_nt: TGTGCCAGCAGTGAATTTAGGCCGGACCACCAGTATGGGAATGAGCAGTTCTTC
cdr3_aa: CASSEFRPDHQYGNEQFF
v_call: TRBV25-1
d_call: .
cdr3_length: 18
clone_size: few
j_call: TRBJ2-1

cdr3_nt: TGTGCCAGCAGCCCCTCTAGTGTGGGGACCCAGTACTTC
cdr3_aa: CASSPSSVGTQYF
v_call: TRBV11-2
d_call: .
cdr3_length: 13
clone_size: .
j_call: TRBJ2-5